A selection of T cell receptor beta chains follows, all from one sample in a study of cytomegalovirus exposure and HLA in healthy donors. Sequenced by immunoSEQ multiplex PCR; TCRdb stores in-frame clones only, minus some. The sample carries 200,000 or so clones, 75% to 85% recorded once. The source material was PBMCs. The receptor set was obtained from a woman between 45 and 65 years old in good health and CMV-seropositive. CDR3s leave out the opening cysteine and the closing phenylalanine or tryptophan. The listing skips clone size in some rows; elsewhere it reads once, few, many or a size class.

TRBV6-5	.	ASSYGGLQTGELF
TRBV6-6	.	ASSYVAGTSTDTQY
TRBV5-1	.	ASSPGRGVRETQY
TRBV10-3	.	AISETTGDTNYGYT
TRBV10-3	.	AISGVSQGSYEQY
TRBV7-2	.	ASSLGQGAINEKLF
TRBV7-3	.	ASSRTVQETQY
TRBV28	.	ASKLPLAGSTYEQY
TRBV27	.	ASKADRVLNGGYT
TRBV7-9	.	ASSLAGAGGNEQF
TRBV20-1	.	SLRRDEKLF
TRBV11-2	.	ASSPARGTEAF
TRBV30	.	AWSLGQGVTEAF
TRBV7-9	.	ASSSDRGLYGYT
TRBV2	.	ASTPDRSSSGNTIY
TRBV7-9	.	ASRLQASNTGELF
TRBV7-2	.	ASSFGQGSYEQY
TRBV27	.	ASSLFTGPTVGSYNEQF
TRBV7-9	.	ASSLSGTEAF
TRBV6-6	.	ASTDRAGYT
TRBV27	.	ASSPTWTGAEQY
TRBV18	.	ASSPGQDLSYNEQF
TRBV7-2	.	ASSLAVAGSSSYNEQF
TRBV9	.	ASSVGAALATDTQY
TRBV6-6	.	ASQGRAKNIQY
TRBV7-2	.	ASSSRGRNGYT
TRBV27	.	ASSSQGSDYEQY
TRBV2	.	ASSQTGVGNSQY
TRBV30	once	AWTPSVASTDTQY
TRBV11-2	.	ASSFDGVSYNEQF
TRBV7-2	.	ASSVQRGGGANVLT
TRBV7-8	.	ASSLGEDTEAF
TRBV27	.	ASKPGQGNEKLF
TRBV5-1	.	ASSWGGYRINTGELF
TRBV19	few	ASSIGGQGFSGANVLT
TRBV7-2	.	ASSSYQVDTQY
TRBV28	once	ASVSGRYNEQF
TRBV29-1	.	SVVRLAGGEQY
TRBV9	.	ASSAQTQRGTGELF
TRBV18	few	ASTTGNQETQY
TRBV2	.	ASSEALRAGGRETQY
TRBV11-2	.	ASSLDRGGEAF
TRBV19	.	ASRSGASNQPQH
TRBV19	.	ASQLAGEPNTQY
TRBV27	.	ASKGQMDEKLF
TRBV2	.	ASSGLAAAGELF
TRBV28	.	ASSLYGASSPLH
TRBV19	.	ASRGLGQNTGELF
TRBV7-9	.	ASSPGQGQETQY
TRBV28	.	ASKQGDSYEQY
TRBV6-5	.	ASSYSFSLSYNEQF
TRBV25-1	.	ASSEYGGGPNQPQH
TRBV6-1	once	ASAPARVRTGELF
TRBV27	once	ASSLRRNTGELF
TRBV6-5	.	ASRRDREENGYT
TRBV6-6	.	ATQLSGQGLSYGYT
TRBV19	.	ASSTQTLKGNQPQH
TRBV27	.	ASSLRGNNSPLH
TRBV10-3	.	AISEPIAGVGGYIGDEQF